Listed below are T cell receptor beta chains from one sample, sequenced in a study of control samples from healthy donors and cancer patients. Sequenced by immunoSEQ multiplex PCR; TCRdb stores in-frame clones only, minus some. This sample has 95,000 to 100,000 clones, with more than 85% found just once. The sequenced sample was blood. These receptors all come from a man aged 30 to 39 in good health. CDR3s include the opening cysteine and the closing phenylalanine or tryptophan. D genes are given only for firm matches. Part of the rows lack a size; the others show once, few, many or a class for expanded clones.

DNA: TGTGCCAGCAGCCGAGGCTCCCAGGGGGCTTCAGATACGCAGTATTTT
CDR3: CASSRGSQGASDTQYF
size: NA
D: TRBD1
J: TRBJ2-3
V: TRBV7-8

DNA: TGTGCCAGCAGCCAGACCCTCCGGGAGACCCAGTACTTC
CDR3: CASSQTLRETQYF
size: NA
D: NA
J: TRBJ2-5
V: TRBV6-5

DNA: TGTGCCACCAGTGGAGGGGGGACTGAAGCTTTCTTT
CDR3: CATSGGGTEAFF
size: NA
D: NA
J: TRBJ1-1
V: TRBV24-1

DNA: TGCGCCAGCAGTGAGGGGACGGTCACAGATACGCAGTATTTT
CDR3: CASSEGTVTDTQYF
size: NA
D: NA
J: TRBJ2-3
V: TRBV10-1

DNA: TGTGCCAGCAGCTTAGGTCGGAGGAACACCGGGGAGCTGTTTTTT
CDR3: CASSLGRRNTGELFF
size: NA
D: NA
J: TRBJ2-2
V: TRBV7-6

DNA: TGTGCCAGCAGCTACTTAGACAGACGGTCCGGAAACACCATATATTTT
CDR3: CASSYLDRRSGNTIYF
size: NA
D: NA
J: TRBJ1-3
V: TRBV7-2

DNA: TGTGCCAGCAGTGAAGGGGGACGGAACCAAGAGACCCAGTACTTC
CDR3: CASSEGGRNQETQYF
size: NA
D: NA
J: TRBJ2-5
V: TRBV25-1

DNA: TGTGCCAGCAGTCCCGGGGGACCGCTCGGGGAGCTGTTTTTT
CDR3: CASSPGGPLGELFF
size: NA
D: NA
J: TRBJ2-2
V: TRBV28

DNA: TGTGCCAGCAGCTTAGGGGACTATGGCTACACCTTC
CDR3: CASSLGDYGYTF
size: once
D: NA
J: TRBJ1-2
V: TRBV7-9

DNA: TGTGCCAGCAGCTTGGCTGGGTCCAACTATGGCTACACCTTC
CDR3: CASSLAGSNYGYTF
size: NA
D: NA
J: TRBJ1-2
V: TRBV5-4

DNA: TGTGCCAGTGGGGCGTTCAATAGCAATCAGCCCCAGCATTTT
CDR3: CASGAFNSNQPQHF
size: NA
D: NA
J: TRBJ1-5
V: TRBV2

DNA: TGTGCCAGCAGCACGGGTCCGCGGGAGCAGTACTTC
CDR3: CASSTGPREQYF
size: NA
D: NA
J: TRBJ2-7
V: TRBV6-5

DNA: TGTGCCAGCAGCTCCAAGGGGACACCCAATTCACCCCTCCACTTT
CDR3: CASSSKGTPNSPLHF
size: NA
D: NA
J: TRBJ1-6
V: TRBV7-8

DNA: TGTGCCAGTAGCCACAGGGTTATCCGGAACACTGAAGCTTTCTTT
CDR3: CASSHRVIRNTEAFF
size: NA
D: NA
J: TRBJ1-1
V: TRBV19

DNA: TGTGCCAGCCGAGGACAGCTCTACGAGCAGTACTTC
CDR3: CASRGQLYEQYF
size: NA
D: NA
J: TRBJ2-7
V: TRBV28

DNA: TGTGCCAGCAGCTTAGACGGGACAGGGGTGAGTGGCTACACCTTC
CDR3: CASSLDGTGVSGYTF
size: NA
D: TRBD1
J: TRBJ1-2
V: TRBV7-9

DNA: TGCGCCAGCAGTCCCGGGAGGGGGGGTAATCAGCCCCAGCATTTT
CDR3: CASSPGRGGNQPQHF
size: NA
D: NA
J: TRBJ1-5
V: TRBV5-1

DNA: TGTGCCAGCAGCATTGGACAGGGGAGTTACGAGCAGTACTTC
CDR3: CASSIGQGSYEQYF
size: NA
D: TRBD1
J: TRBJ2-7
V: TRBV7-9

DNA: TGTGCCAGCAGCCAGGACACCAGTGGAGGACCCACACGGTATTTT
CDR3: CASSQDTSGGPTRYF
size: NA
D: NA
J: TRBJ2-3
V: TRBV3-1/TRBV3-2

DNA: TGTGCCAGCAGTGAATCACCAACGGGCACTGAAGCTTTCTTT
CDR3: CASSESPTGTEAFF
size: once
D: NA
J: TRBJ1-1
V: TRBV6-1

DNA: TGTGCCAGCAGCCAAGAGGGAGCCTATGGCTACACCTTC
CDR3: CASSQEGAYGYTF
size: NA
D: NA
J: TRBJ1-2
V: TRBV3-1/TRBV3-2

DNA: TGTGCCACCAGCACAACACAGGGGGCGGGAACTGAAGCTTTCTTT
CDR3: CATSTTQGAGTEAFF
size: NA
D: TRBD1
J: TRBJ1-1
V: TRBV15

DNA: TGTGCCAGCCAACTAGCGTCGTATACGAATGAGCAGTTCTTC
CDR3: CASQLASYTNEQFF
size: NA
D: TRBD2
J: TRBJ2-1
V: TRBV11-2

DNA: TGTGCCAGCAGCCCAGGCCTGAATAGCAATCAGCCCCAGCATTTT
CDR3: CASSPGLNSNQPQHF
size: once
D: NA
J: TRBJ1-5
V: TRBV14

DNA: TGTGCCTTGTACTCTGGGGCCAACGTCCTGACTTTC
CDR3: CALYSGANVLTF
size: NA
D: NA
J: TRBJ2-6
V: TRBV30

DNA: TGTGCCAGCAGTCTGGACAGGGTTCAGCCCCAGCATTTT
CDR3: CASSLDRVQPQHF
size: NA
D: TRBD1
J: TRBJ1-5
V: TRBV2

DNA: TGCGCCAGCAGCTTGGACAGGGGTGGCTATGGCTACACCTTC
CDR3: CASSLDRGGYGYTF
size: NA
D: TRBD1
J: TRBJ1-2
V: TRBV5-1

DNA: TGCAGCGTTAAACACGGGAAAGAGACCCAGTACTTC
CDR3: CSVKHGKETQYF
size: NA
D: NA
J: TRBJ2-5
V: TRBV29-1

DNA: TGTGCCTGGAGTGTACAGAAAACAGGGAAAGGCTACACCTTC
CDR3: CAWSVQKTGKGYTF
size: NA
D: NA
J: TRBJ1-2
V: TRBV30

DNA: TGTGCCAGTAGTATTTCCCACCACCTCGGAGGCAATCAGCCCCAGCATTTT
CDR3: CASSISHHLGGNQPQHF
size: NA
D: NA
J: TRBJ1-5
V: TRBV19

DNA: TGTGCCAGTTACCCTAGCGGGGCGAGACCCAATGAGCAGTTCTTC
CDR3: CASYPSGARPNEQFF
size: NA
D: TRBD2
J: TRBJ2-1
V: TRBV2

DNA: TGTGCCACCACTAGCGGGAGGCAGGACAATGAGCAGTTCTTC
CDR3: CATTSGRQDNEQFF
size: NA
D: TRBD2
J: TRBJ2-1
V: TRBV13

DNA: TGTGCCAGCAGCTTGGTGGACAGGCGGGAGACCCAGTACTTC
CDR3: CASSLVDRRETQYF
size: NA
D: TRBD1
J: TRBJ2-5
V: TRBV5-6

DNA: TGTGCCAGCACCACGGGTGGAAACACTGAAGCTTTCTTT
CDR3: CASTTGGNTEAFF
size: NA
D: NA
J: TRBJ1-1
V: TRBV7-9

DNA: TGTGCCAGCAGCCCCAGGACAGGTAGCTCCTACAATGAGCAGTTCTTC
CDR3: CASSPRTGSSYNEQFF
size: NA
D: TRBD1
J: TRBJ2-1
V: TRBV7-9

DNA: TGCAGTGCTAGTACAAACTCTAGGGGGTCCGCAATCGGGGAGCTGTTTTTT
CDR3: CSASTNSRGSAIGELFF
size: NA
D: NA
J: TRBJ2-2
V: TRBV20-1

DNA: TGTGCCAGCAGCTACGGTAGCGGTTATTACTACGAGCAGTACTTC
CDR3: CASSYGSGYYYEQYF
size: NA
D: NA
J: TRBJ2-7
V: TRBV11-2

DNA: TGTGCCAGCCGGACCCTTAGCTCCTACAATGAGCAGTTCTTC
CDR3: CASRTLSSYNEQFF
size: NA
D: NA
J: TRBJ2-1
V: TRBV27

DNA: TGTGCCAGCTCACCGGACAGGGCCATAAGGGACACTGAAGCTTTCTTT
CDR3: CASSPDRAIRDTEAFF
size: NA
D: TRBD1
J: TRBJ1-1
V: TRBV18

DNA: TGTGCCAGCAGCCCAGTTTTTTTCGGGAGGCGGAACACCGGGGAGCTGTTTTTT
CDR3: CASSPVFFGRRNTGELFF
size: NA
D: TRBD2
J: TRBJ2-2
V: TRBV9

DNA: TGCGCCAGCAGCTTGGACGGACTCTCTGCGGGTGAAGCTTTCTTT
CDR3: CASSLDGLSAGEAFF
size: NA
D: NA
J: TRBJ1-1
V: TRBV5-1

DNA: TGTGCCAGCAGTCCCATGACAGGGGGACAGCCCCAGCATTTT
CDR3: CASSPMTGGQPQHF
size: NA
D: TRBD1
J: TRBJ1-5
V: TRBV28

DNA: TGTGCCAGCAGCCGCAACATAGAAGCGACGGTGGGTCGGGGTGCCACGCAGTATTTT
CDR3: CASSRNIEATVGRGATQYF
size: NA
D: NA
J: TRBJ2-3
V: TRBV5-4